The subject of this entry is one T cell receptor beta chain. These data belong to a study of blood T cell repertoires in COVID-19. Study-wide background: Acute and convalescent COVID-19 specimens originated in the United States, Italy and Spain.

Per the authors' pipeline: Nucleated cell counts were estimated from reference gene primer amplification. Produced via immunoSEQ multiplex PCR; TCRdb's table is partial and in-frame only. Clone size and the V and J calls come from that table; the DNA yielded D and trimming. Here the sample spans fewer than 300,000 clones, approximately 81% being singletons. Germline CDR1 reads SEHNR; CDR2 reads FQNEAQ (reference sequence). The CDR3 is 14 residues long. The V and J ends lost 2 bases and 1 base respectively, with 8 bases between them. Input material: peripheral blood. The chain couples TRBV7-9 to TRBJ1-1; a possible D gene is TRBD1 (6 bases). The TCR comes from a woman aged 55 to 70 with active or convalescent COVID-19. CDR3 loop: CASSLRTENTEAFF. The CDR3 region has the DNA TGTGCCAGCAGCTTAAGGACAGAGAACACTGAAGCTTTCTTT.